This TCR beta chain originates from a study of cytomegalovirus exposure and HLA in healthy donors. V lost 4 bases, J lost 0 bases, and 6 bases stayed unmatched. Germline assignment: CDR1 SGHNT and CDR2 YYREEE (reference sequence). The CDR3 is 16 residues long. The PCR made use of 60 Vbeta and 13 Jbeta primers. As processed by the authors: Later, an analysis found roughly 80 million unique TCR beta chains, and approximately 10 million of these were shared. The assay was immunoSEQ multiplex PCR, and TCRdb's table has in-frame clones only and misses some. V, J and clone size reflect that table, while D and trimming were determined from the DNA. The repertoire consists of about 170,000 clones, with 75% to 85% occurring once and the leading ten covering about 0.69%.

This chain uses TRBV5-4 with TRBJ2-7; 11 positions match TRBD2. This TCR came from a female donor in good health and CMV-seronegative. Sequences were obtained from PBMCs. The CDR3 bases are TGTGCCAGCAGCCCCCGACTAGCGGGACTCTCCTACGAGCAGTACTTC. It yields the protein CASSPRLAGLSYEQYF.